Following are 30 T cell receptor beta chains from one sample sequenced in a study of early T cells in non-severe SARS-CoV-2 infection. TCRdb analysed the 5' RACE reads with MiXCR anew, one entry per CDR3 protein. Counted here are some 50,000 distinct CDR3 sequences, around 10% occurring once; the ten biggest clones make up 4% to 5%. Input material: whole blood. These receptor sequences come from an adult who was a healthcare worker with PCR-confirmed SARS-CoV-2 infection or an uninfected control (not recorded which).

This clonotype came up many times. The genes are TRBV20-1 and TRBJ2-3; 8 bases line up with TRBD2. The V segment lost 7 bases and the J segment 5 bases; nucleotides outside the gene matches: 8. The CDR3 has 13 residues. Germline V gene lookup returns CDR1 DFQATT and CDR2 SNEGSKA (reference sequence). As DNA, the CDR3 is TGCAGTGGTTCGGGGGGGGCCGAAGATACGCAGTATTTT. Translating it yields CSGSGGAEDTQYF.

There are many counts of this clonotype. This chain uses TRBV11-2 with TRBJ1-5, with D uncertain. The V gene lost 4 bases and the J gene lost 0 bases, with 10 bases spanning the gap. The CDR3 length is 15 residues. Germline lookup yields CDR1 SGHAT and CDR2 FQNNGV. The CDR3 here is CASSSLKGSNQPQHF. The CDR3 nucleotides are TGTGCCAGCAGCTCACTGAAGGGTAGCAATCAGCCCCAGCATTTT.

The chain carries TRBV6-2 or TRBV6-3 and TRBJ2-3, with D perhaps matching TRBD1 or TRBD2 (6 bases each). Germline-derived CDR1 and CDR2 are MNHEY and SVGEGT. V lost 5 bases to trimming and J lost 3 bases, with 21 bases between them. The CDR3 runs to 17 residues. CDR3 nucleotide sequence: TGTGCCAGCAGTCATCCGGTCGGCCGGGGGACAACAGATACGCAGTATTTT. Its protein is CASSHPVGRGTTDTQYF.

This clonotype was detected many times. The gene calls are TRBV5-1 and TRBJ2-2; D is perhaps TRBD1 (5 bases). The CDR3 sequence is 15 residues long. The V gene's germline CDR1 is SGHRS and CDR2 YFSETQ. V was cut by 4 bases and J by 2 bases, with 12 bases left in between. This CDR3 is CASSPQADNTGELFF. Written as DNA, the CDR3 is TGCGCCAGCAGCCCACAGGCAGATAACACCGGGGAGCTGTTTTTT. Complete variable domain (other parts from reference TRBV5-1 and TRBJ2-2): KAGVTQTPRYLIKTRGQQVTLSCSPISGHRSVSWYQQTPGQGLQFLFEYFSETQRNKGNFPGRFSGRQFSNSRSEMNVSTLELGDSALYLCASSPQADNTGELFFGEGSRLTVL.

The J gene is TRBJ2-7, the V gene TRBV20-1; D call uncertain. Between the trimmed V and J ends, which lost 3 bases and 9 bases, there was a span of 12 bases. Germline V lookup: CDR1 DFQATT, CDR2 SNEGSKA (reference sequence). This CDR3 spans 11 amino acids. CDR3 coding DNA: TGCAGTGCTAGCGGTTCGAGCCTGCAGTACTTC. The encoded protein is CSASGSSLQYF.

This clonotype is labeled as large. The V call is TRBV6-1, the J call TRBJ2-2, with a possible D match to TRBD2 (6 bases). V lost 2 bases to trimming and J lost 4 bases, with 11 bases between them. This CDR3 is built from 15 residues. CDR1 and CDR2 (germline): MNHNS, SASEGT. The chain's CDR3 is CASSEFSGGTGELFF. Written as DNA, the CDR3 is TGTGCCAGCAGTGAATTTTCCGGGGGCACCGGGGAGCTGTTTTTT.

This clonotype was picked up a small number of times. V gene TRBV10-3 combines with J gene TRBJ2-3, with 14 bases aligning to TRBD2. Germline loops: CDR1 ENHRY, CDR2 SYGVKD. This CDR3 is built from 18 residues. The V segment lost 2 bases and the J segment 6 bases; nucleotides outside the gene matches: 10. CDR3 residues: CAISETGLAGARPDTQYF. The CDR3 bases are TGTGCCATCAGTGAGACGGGACTAGCGGGGGCCCGTCCGGATACGCAGTATTTT.

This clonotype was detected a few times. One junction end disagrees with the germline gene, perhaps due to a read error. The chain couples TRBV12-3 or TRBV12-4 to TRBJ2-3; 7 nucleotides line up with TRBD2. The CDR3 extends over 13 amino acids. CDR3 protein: CASRGGLLGTTNF. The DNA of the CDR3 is TGTGCCAGCAGGGGGGGACTCCTCGGGACTACAAATTTT.

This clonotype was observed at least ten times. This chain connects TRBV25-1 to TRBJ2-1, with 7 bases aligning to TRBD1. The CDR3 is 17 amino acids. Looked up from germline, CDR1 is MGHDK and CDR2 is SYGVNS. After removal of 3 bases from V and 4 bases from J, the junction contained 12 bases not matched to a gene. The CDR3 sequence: CASSDLNRGGKYNEQFF. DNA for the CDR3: TGTGCCAGCAGTGACCTAAACAGGGGCGGAAAATACAATGAGCAGTTCTTC.

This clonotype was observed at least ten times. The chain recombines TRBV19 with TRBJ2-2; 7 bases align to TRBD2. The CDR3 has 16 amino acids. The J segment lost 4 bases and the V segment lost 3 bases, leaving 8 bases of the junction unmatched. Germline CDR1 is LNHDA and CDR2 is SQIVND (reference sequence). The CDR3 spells CASSIRTRAATGELFF. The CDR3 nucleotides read TGTGCCAGTAGTATCCGGACTAGGGCGGCCACCGGGGAGCTGTTTTTT.

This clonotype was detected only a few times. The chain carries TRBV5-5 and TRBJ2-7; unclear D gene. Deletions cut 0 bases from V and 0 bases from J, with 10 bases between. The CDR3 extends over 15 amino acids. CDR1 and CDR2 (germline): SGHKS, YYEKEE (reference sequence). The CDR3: CASSLAAESSYEQYF. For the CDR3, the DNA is TGTGCCAGCAGCTTGGCGGCAGAGAGCTCCTACGAGCAGTACTTC.

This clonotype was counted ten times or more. The CDR3 DNA sequence: TGTGCCAGCAGCCAAATAACACCTTCTAGCACAGATACGCAGTATTTT. Translated: CASSQITPSSTDTQYF. The chain combines TRBV4-2 with TRBJ2-3; D is uncertain. Germline loops: CDR1 LGHNA, CDR2 YNFKEQ. The V end lost 2 bases, the J end lost 0 bases, and 12 bases lay between the germline ends. CDR3 length: 16 residues.

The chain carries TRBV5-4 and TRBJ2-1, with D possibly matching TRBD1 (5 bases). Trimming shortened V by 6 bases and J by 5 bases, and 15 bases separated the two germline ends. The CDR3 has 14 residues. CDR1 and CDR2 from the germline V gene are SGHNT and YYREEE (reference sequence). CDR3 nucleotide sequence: TGTGCCAGCACAACGATAGACAGTAACAATGAGCAGTTCTTC. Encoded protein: CASTTIDSNNEQFF.

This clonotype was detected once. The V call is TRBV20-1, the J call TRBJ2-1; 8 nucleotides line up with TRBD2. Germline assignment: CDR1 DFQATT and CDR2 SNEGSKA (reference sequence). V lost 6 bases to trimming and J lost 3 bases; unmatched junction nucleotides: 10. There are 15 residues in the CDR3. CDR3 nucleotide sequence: TGCAGTGCCATGGACGGGACTAGTAGCTACAATGAGCAGTTCTTC. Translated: CSAMDGTSSYNEQFF.

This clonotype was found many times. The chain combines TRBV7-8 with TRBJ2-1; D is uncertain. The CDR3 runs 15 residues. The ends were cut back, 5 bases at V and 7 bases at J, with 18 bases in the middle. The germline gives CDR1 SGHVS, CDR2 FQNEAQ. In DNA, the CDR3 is TGTGCCAGCAGCCCAGGTTCAACCGAGCCAAATGAGCAGTTCTTC. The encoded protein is CASSPGSTEPNEQFF.

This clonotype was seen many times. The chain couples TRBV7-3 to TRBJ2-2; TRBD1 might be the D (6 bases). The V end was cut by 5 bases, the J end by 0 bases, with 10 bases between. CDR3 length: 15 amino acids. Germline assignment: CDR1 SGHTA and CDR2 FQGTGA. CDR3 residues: CASSPWTANTGELFF. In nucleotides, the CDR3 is TGTGCCAGCAGCCCTTGGACAGCGAACACCGGGGAGCTGTTTTTT.

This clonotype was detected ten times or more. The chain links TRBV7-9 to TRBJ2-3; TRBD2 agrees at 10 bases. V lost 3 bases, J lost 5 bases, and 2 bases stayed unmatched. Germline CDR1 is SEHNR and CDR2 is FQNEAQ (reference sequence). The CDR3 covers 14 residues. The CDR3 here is CASSFGLAEDTQYF. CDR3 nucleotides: TGTGCCAGCAGCTTCGGACTAGCGGAAGATACGCAGTATTTT. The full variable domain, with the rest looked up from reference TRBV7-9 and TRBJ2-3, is DTGVSQNPRHKITKRGQNVTFRCDPISEHNRLYWYRQTLGQGPEFLTYFQNEAQLEKSRLLSDRFSAERPKGSFSTLEIQRTEQGDSAMYLCASSFGLAEDTQYFGPGTRLTVL.

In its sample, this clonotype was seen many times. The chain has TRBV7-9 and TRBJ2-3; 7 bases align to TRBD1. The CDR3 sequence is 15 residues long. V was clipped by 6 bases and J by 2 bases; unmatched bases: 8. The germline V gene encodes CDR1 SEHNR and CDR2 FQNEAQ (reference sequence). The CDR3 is CASSLTGSYTDTQYF. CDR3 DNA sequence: TGTGCCAGCAGTTTGACAGGGAGCTACACAGATACGCAGTATTTT.

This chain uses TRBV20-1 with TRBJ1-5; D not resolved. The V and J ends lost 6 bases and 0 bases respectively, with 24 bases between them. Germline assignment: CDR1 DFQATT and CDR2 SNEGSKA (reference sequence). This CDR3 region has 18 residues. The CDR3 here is CSAEKGARQTYSNQPQHF. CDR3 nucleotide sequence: TGCAGTGCGGAAAAGGGCGCCAGGCAGACCTATAGCAATCAGCCCCAGCATTTT.

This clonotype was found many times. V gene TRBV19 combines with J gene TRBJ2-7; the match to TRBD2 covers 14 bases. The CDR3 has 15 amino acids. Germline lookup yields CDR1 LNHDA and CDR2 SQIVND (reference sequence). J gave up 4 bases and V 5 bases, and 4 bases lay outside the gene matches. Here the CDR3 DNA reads TGTGCCAGTAGTCCCGGGACTAGCGGGAGTTACGAGCAGTACTTC. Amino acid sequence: CASSPGTSGSYEQYF.

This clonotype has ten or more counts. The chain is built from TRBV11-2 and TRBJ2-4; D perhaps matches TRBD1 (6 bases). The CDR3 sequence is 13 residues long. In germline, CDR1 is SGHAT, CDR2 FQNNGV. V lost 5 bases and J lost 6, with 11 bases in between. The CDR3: CASSRGQINIQYF. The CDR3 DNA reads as TGTGCCAGCAGCCGAGGACAGATAAACATTCAGTACTTC.

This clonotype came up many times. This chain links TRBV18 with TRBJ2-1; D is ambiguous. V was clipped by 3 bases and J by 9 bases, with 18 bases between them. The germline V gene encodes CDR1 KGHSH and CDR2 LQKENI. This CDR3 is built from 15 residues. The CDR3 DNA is TGTGCCAGCTCACCTTTGGCCAACCCTACAAGTGAGCAGTTCTTC. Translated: CASSPLANPTSEQFF. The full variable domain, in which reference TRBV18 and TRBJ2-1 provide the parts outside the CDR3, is NAGVMQNPRHLVRRRGQEARLRCSPMKGHSHVYWYRQLPEEGLKFMVYLQKENIIDESGMPKERFSAEFPKEGPSILRIQQVVRGDSAAYFCASSPLANPTSEQFFGPGTRLTVL.

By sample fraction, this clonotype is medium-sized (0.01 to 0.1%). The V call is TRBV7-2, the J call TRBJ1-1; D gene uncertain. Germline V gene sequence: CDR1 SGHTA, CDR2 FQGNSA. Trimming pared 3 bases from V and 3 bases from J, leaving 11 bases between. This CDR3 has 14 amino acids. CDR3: CASSFDSGDTEAFF. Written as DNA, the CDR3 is TGTGCCAGCAGCTTTGACTCCGGGGACACTGAAGCTTTCTTT.

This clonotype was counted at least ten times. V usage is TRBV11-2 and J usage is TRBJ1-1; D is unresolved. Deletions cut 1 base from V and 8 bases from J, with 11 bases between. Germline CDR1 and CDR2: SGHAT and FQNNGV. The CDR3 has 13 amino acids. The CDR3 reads CASSLGLREEAFF. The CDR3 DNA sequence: TGTGCCAGCAGCTTAGGGCTTAGGGAGGAAGCTTTCTTT.

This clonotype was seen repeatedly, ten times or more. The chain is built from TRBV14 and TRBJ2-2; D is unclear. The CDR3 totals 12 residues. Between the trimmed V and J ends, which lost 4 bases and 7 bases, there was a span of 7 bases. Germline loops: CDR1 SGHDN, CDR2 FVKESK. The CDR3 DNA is TGTGCCAGCAGCCCCTCGAACGGGGAGCTGTTTTTT. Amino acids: CASSPSNGELFF. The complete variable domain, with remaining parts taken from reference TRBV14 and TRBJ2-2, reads EAGVTQFPSHSVIEKGQTVTLRCDPISGHDNLYWYRRVMGKEIKFLLHFVKESKQDESGMPNNRFLAERTGGTYSTLKVQPAELEDSGVYFCASSPSNGELFFGEGSRLTVL.

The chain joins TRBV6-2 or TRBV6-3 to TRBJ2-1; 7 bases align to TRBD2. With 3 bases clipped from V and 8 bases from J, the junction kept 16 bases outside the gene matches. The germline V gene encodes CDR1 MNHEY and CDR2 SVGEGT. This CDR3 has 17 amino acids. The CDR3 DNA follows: TGTGCCAGCAGTTATTTGGGCGGGAGTAGTGGTTACGATGAGCAGTTCTTC. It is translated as CASSYLGGSSGYDEQFF.

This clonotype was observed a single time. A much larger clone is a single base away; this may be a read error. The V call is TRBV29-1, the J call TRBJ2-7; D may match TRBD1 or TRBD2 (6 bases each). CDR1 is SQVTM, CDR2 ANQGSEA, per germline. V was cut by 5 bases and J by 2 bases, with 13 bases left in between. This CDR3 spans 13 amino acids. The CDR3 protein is CSVLGGDPYEQYF. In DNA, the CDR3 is TGCAGCGTTCTCGGGGGCGACCCCTACGAGCAGTACTTC.

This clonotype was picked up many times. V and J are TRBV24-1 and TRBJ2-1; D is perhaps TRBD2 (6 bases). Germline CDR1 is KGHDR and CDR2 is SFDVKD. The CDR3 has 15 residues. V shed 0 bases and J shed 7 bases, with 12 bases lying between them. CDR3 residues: CATSDLGRKHNEQFF. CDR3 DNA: TGTGCCACCAGTGATTTGGGGAGGAAGCATAATGAGCAGTTCTTC.

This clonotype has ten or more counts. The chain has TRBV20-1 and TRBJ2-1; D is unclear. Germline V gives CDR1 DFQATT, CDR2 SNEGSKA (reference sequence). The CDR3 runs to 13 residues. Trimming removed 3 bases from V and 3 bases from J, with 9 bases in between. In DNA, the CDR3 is TGCAGTGCTAGCGGGCCGAACTACAATGAGCAGTTCTTC. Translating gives CSASGPNYNEQFF.

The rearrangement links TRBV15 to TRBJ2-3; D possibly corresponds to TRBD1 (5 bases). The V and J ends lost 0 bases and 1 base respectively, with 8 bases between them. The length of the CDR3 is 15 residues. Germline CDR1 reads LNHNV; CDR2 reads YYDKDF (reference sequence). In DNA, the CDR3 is TGTGCCACCAGCAGAGAAGGGGTGCGCACAGATACGCAGTATTTT. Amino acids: CATSREGVRTDTQYF.